The 28 T cell receptor beta chains listed next were all sequenced from one sample in a study of long-term antiretroviral therapy in people with HIV. It was version v3.0 of the immunoSEQ assay that was run at survey level. Sequencing used immunoSEQ multiplex PCR; TCRdb keeps in-frame clones, though not all of them. The sample lists about 14,000 clones; 70% to 85% were seen once. Source: unsorted PBMCs, taken 0.4 years after starting antiretroviral therapy. The receptors derive from a man aged 25-45 years with HIV.

This chain uses TRBV18 with TRBJ1-5; 8 bases fit TRBD1. The CDR3 length is 15 residues. Losses at the gene ends were 4 bases for V and 5 bases for J; bases not matched to a gene: 7. Germline CDR1 KGHSH, CDR2 LQKENI. CDR3 region: CASSRETQGDQPQHF. In nucleotides, the CDR3 is TGTGCCAGCTCACGCGAAACACAGGGGGATCAGCCCCAGCATTTT.

The rearrangement joins TRBV5-4 to TRBJ2-2; no clear D. The CDR3 is made up of 14 amino acids. V lost 1 base and J 6 bases, leaving 10 bases between the germline ends. Germline V gives CDR1 SGHNT, CDR2 YYREEE (reference sequence). In DNA form, the CDR3 reads TGTGCCAGCAGCTTGTTTGTGGGTCCCGGGGAGCTGTTTTTT. This sequence encodes CASSLFVGPGELFF.

The chain employs TRBV29-1 and TRBJ2-2, with TRBD1 identical over 9 bases. Trimming removed 2 bases from V and 4 bases from J; junction bases left unmatched: 8. The CDR3 extends over 16 amino acids. Germline values: CDR1 SQVTM, CDR2 ANQGSEA. The CDR3 protein is CSVETGTGWGTGELFF. The CDR3 DNA sequence: TGCAGCGTTGAAACCGGGACAGGGTGGGGCACCGGGGAGCTGTTTTTT.

This clone has just one count. The rearrangement uses TRBV21-1 and TRBJ1-1. TRBV21-1 constitutes a pseudogene. The CDR3 sequence is 11 residues long. The CDR3 nucleotides are TGTGCCAGCAGCAACCCCACTGAAGCTTTCTTT. Translation: CASSNPTEAFF.

The chain combines TRBV5-1 with TRBJ2-1; D may be TRBD2 (6 bases). The CDR3 extends over 15 amino acids. From germline, CDR1 is SGHRS and CDR2 YFSETQ. With 0 bases removed from V and 0 bases from J, the gap between germline ends came to 7 bases. The CDR3 sequence: CASSLDGSSYNEQFF. The CDR3 DNA follows: TGCGCCAGCAGCTTGGACGGGAGCTCCTACAATGAGCAGTTCTTC.

This clone has a handful of counts. V gene TRBV7-6 combines with J gene TRBJ2-6; 8 bases line up with TRBD2. Trimming removed 7 bases from V and 0 bases from J; junction bases left unmatched: 14. Per the germline V gene, CDR1 is SGHVS and CDR2 is FNYEAQ. This CDR3 comprises 19 residues. The CDR3 here is CASTPRGATGYSGANVLTF. The CDR3 DNA follows: TGTGCCAGCACCCCGCGGGGGGCCACTGGATACTCTGGGGCCAACGTCCTGACTTTC.

This clone occurred once. The rearrangement joins TRBV29-1 to TRBJ1-3; possibly TRBD1 for D (6 bases). V gave up 7 bases and J gave up 2 bases, with 15 bases separating them. From germline, CDR1 is SQVTM and CDR2 ANQGSEA. The CDR3 has 14 amino acids. CDR3 residues: CSAETGRAGNTIYF. CDR3 bases: TGCAGCGCAGAAACAGGGCGAGCTGGAAACACCATATATTTT.

The gene calls are TRBV5-4 and TRBJ2-7; no clear D. The length of the CDR3 is 13 residues. V was shortened by 9 bases and J by 2 bases, with 15 bases between the two germline ends. Germline V gives CDR1 SGHNT, CDR2 YYREEE (reference sequence). The CDR3: CATSRDTTYEQYF. DNA of the CDR3: TGTGCCACCTCAAGGGATACAACCTACGAGCAGTACTTC.

This rearrangement joins TRBV30 to TRBJ2-5; 9 nucleotides align to TRBD2. The CDR3 is 18 residues long. V trimming: 0 bases; J trimming: 4 bases; junction bases outside the gene matches: 15. The germline V gene encodes CDR1 GTSNPN and CDR2 SVGIG (reference sequence). In nucleotides, the CDR3 is TGTGCCTGGAGTGTTCCGCGGGAGGGCCGGTTGCGAGGAGAGACCCAGTACTTC. Translation: CAWSVPREGRLRGETQYF.

This clone was found a few times. The V gene is TRBV30, the J gene TRBJ2-7; D may be TRBD1 (6 bases). CDR1 and CDR2 (germline): GTSNPN, SVGIG (reference sequence). Trimming cost V 7 bases and J 4 bases, with 17 bases left between them. This CDR3 region has 13 residues. The CDR3 loop is CAFTQGARYEQYF. For the CDR3, the DNA is TGTGCCTTCACACAGGGTGCCCGTTACGAGCAGTACTTC.

The chain is built from TRBV6-1 and TRBJ2-2, with D possibly matching TRBD2 (5 bases). V shed 7 bases and J shed 8 bases, with 17 bases lying between them. The CDR3 is 14 amino acids. Germline V lookup: CDR1 MNHNS, CDR2 SASEGT. The CDR3 is CASTVLRVSGELFF. The CDR3 DNA reads as TGTGCCAGCACGGTTCTGAGGGTCTCAGGGGAGCTGTTTTTT.

This chain joins TRBV28 and TRBJ2-7, with a possible D match to TRBD1 (6 bases). The CDR3 covers 15 residues. The V gene's germline CDR1 is MDHEN and CDR2 SYDVKM. Trimming took off 1 base at V and 0 bases at J, with 10 bases between the two ends. The CDR3 nucleotides are TGTGCCAGCAGTTTATCAGGGGCGAACTCCTACGAGCAGTACTTC. Protein sequence: CASSLSGANSYEQYF.

In DNA form, the CDR3 reads TGCGCCAGCAGCCGCGAGGGGAGGAGGGTCGGCGGGGAGCTGTTTTTT. Translation gives CASSREGRRVGGELFF. This chain connects TRBV4-3 to TRBJ2-2, with D maybe TRBD2 (6 bases). V lost 4 bases and J 7 bases, leaving 19 bases between the germline ends. Germline lookup yields CDR1 LGHNA and CDR2 YSLEER. The length of the CDR3 is 16 residues.

The V call is TRBV7-9, the J call TRBJ1-5; TRBD1 matches 7 bases. The V gene end was trimmed by 0 bases and the J gene end by 4 bases; junction bases not matched to a gene: 12. This CDR3 is built from 18 residues. Germline assignment: CDR1 SEHNR and CDR2 FQNEAQ (reference sequence). DNA of the CDR3: TGTGCCAGCAGCTTAGCGGATCCGAACAGGGGCACAAATCAGCCCCAGCATTTT. It translates to CASSLADPNRGTNQPQHF.

V is TRBV27 and J is TRBJ2-1, with 10 bases aligning to TRBD2. There are 17 residues in the CDR3. The J segment lost 1 base and the V segment lost 1 base, leaving 4 bases of the junction unmatched. Germline CDR1 is MNHEY and CDR2 is SMNVEV (reference sequence). CDR3 nucleotide sequence: TGTGCCAGCAGTTTATGGCCTAGCGGGAGTTCCTACAATGAGCAGTTCTTC. Protein product: CASSLWPSGSSYNEQFF.

This chain connects TRBV29-1 to TRBJ2-7; D ambiguous. Trimming removed 6 bases from V and 0 bases from J, with 15 bases in between. From germline, CDR1 is SQVTM and CDR2 ANQGSEA. CDR3 length: 14 amino acids. The CDR3 nucleotides are TGCAGCGTAGGGTCCCCGTTCAGCTCCTACGAGCAGTACTTC. This codes for CSVGSPFSSYEQYF.

This clone has a single count. The genes are TRBV5-4 and TRBJ2-2, with D perhaps matching TRBD1 or TRBD2 (5 bases each). Deletions cut 2 bases from V and 4 bases from J, with 9 bases between. The germline V gene has CDR1 SGHNT and CDR2 YYREEE (reference sequence). The CDR3 length is 14 residues. The CDR3 DNA reads TGTGCCAGCAGCTTTGGGGGTTCCACCGGGGAGCTGTTTTTT. Protein: CASSFGGSTGELFF.

The gene calls are TRBV6-4 and TRBJ2-1; no firm D call. CDR3 length: 13 amino acids. In germline, CDR1 is MRHNA, CDR2 SNTAGT. The V gene lost 3 bases and the J gene lost 4 bases, with 7 bases spanning the gap. The CDR3 bases are TGTGCCAGCAGTGATCTGGGATACAATGAGCAGTTCTTC. Translated: CASSDLGYNEQFF.

The chain joins TRBV30 to TRBJ1-1; D may be TRBD1 (5 bases). CDR3 size: 14 residues. The ends were cut back, 0 bases at V and 3 bases at J, with 11 bases in the middle. Germline V gives CDR1 GTSNPN, CDR2 SVGIG (reference sequence). CDR3 in amino acids: CAWSVGAGDTEAFF. CDR3 nucleotides: TGTGCCTGGAGTGTAGGGGCGGGGGACACTGAAGCTTTCTTT. The full variable domain, rest sourced from reference TRBV30 and TRBJ1-1, is SQTIHQWPATLVQPVGSPLSLECTVEGTSNPNLYWYRQAAGRGLQLLFYSVGIGQISSEVPQNLSASRPQDRQFILSSKKLLLSDSGFYLCAWSVGAGDTEAFFGQGTRLTVV.

This clone has a single count. The chain recombines TRBV4-3 with TRBJ1-2; TRBD1 matches at 9 bases. The V gene end was trimmed by 1 base and the J gene end by 5 bases; junction bases not matched to a gene: 5. CDR3 length: 15 residues. The germline CDR1 and CDR2 sequences are LGHNA and YSLEER. CDR3: CASSQGRDRAYGYTF. CDR3 sequence (DNA): TGCGCCAGCAGCCAAGGAAGGGACAGGGCGTATGGCTACACCTTC.

This sequence joins TRBV14 and TRBJ1-1; a weak D match, TRBD1 (5 bases). The germline V and J ends were trimmed by 0 bases and 1 base, with 9 bases remaining between them. Germline V gene sequence: CDR1 SGHDN, CDR2 FVKESK. The CDR3 has 15 amino acids. In nucleotides, the CDR3 is TGTGCCAGCAGCCAAGATAGGGGAAGGAACACTGAAGCTTTCTTT. Translated, it gives CASSQDRGRNTEAFF.

The chain links TRBV19 to TRBJ2-5; the D gene is possibly TRBD2 (6 bases). Deletions cut 2 bases from V and 2 bases from J, with 12 bases between. This CDR3 spans 15 amino acids. Germline V CDR1 and CDR2: LNHDA, SQIVND (reference sequence). The CDR3 loop reads CASSIRGLPQETQYF. CDR3 nucleotides: TGTGCCAGTAGTATAAGGGGACTGCCTCAAGAGACCCAGTACTTC.

The rearrangement links TRBV28 to TRBJ1-4; D is unclear. The germline gives CDR1 MDHEN, CDR2 SYDVKM. The CDR3 runs 14 residues. The V end lost 3 bases, the J end lost 8 bases, and 13 bases lay between the germline ends. CDR3 region: CASSLRRFGEKLFF. The DNA for the CDR3 is TGTGCCAGCAGTTTGAGAAGGTTCGGGGAAAAACTGTTTTTT. The full variable domain, with the rest looked up from reference TRBV28 and TRBJ1-4, is DVKVTQSSRYLVKRTGEKVFLECVQDMDHENMFWYRQDPGLGLRLIYFSYDVKMKEKGDIPEGYSVSREKKERFSLILESASTNQTSMYLCASSLRRFGEKLFFGSGTQLSVL.

The rearrangement joins TRBV5-6 to TRBJ1-2; D remains ambiguous. This CDR3 is 13 amino acids long. CDR1 SGHDT and CDR2 YYEEEE come from the germline V gene. Between the trimmed V and J ends, which lost 1 base and 0 bases, there was a span of 4 bases. The CDR3 coding sequence is TGTGCCAGCAGCTTGCAGACTAACTATGGCTACACCTTC. Residues: CASSLQTNYGYTF. Filled out from reference TRBV5-6 and TRBJ1-2, the complete variable domain reads DAGVTQSPTHLIKTRGQQVTLRCSPKSGHDTVSWYQQALGQGPQFIFQYYEEEERQRGNFPDRFSGHQFPNYSSELNVNALLLGDSALYLCASSLQTNYGYTFGSGTRLTVV.

This chain connects TRBV28 to TRBJ1-2; 7 bases line up with TRBD1. There are 14 residues in the CDR3. Germline-derived CDR1 and CDR2 are MDHEN and SYDVKM. The V gene end was trimmed by 4 bases and the J gene end by 0 bases; junction bases not matched to a gene: 2. The CDR3 protein is CASSSQGPNYGYTF. Here the CDR3 DNA reads TGTGCCAGCAGTTCACAGGGGCCTAACTATGGCTACACCTTC.

The V gene is TRBV5-5, the J gene TRBJ1-1, with a tentative D call TRBD1 (6 bases). The CDR3 loop spans 14 amino acids. With 2 bases removed from V and 5 bases from J, the gap between germline ends came to 13 bases. Germline-derived CDR1 and CDR2 are SGHKS and YYEKEE (reference sequence). The CDR3 region is CASSLLDSATEAFF. In DNA, the CDR3 is TGTGCCAGCAGCTTATTGGACAGTGCAACTGAAGCTTTCTTT.

This chain's CDR3 is CASSHRLAGVNEQYF. Here the CDR3 DNA reads TGTGCCAGCAGCCACCGACTAGCGGGAGTCAACGAGCAGTACTTC. The chain is built from TRBV4-2 and TRBJ2-7; 12 bases are a match to TRBD2. CDR1 and CDR2 (germline): LGHNA, YNFKEQ. The CDR3 spans 15 residues. V dropped 3 bases and J dropped 5; count of bases not matched to a gene: 5.

This clone was seen a few times. The rearrangement joins TRBV29-1 to TRBJ2-7; D may be TRBD2 (6 bases). CDR1 is SQVTM, CDR2 ANQGSEA, per germline. The CDR3 spans 17 residues. For the CDR3, the DNA is TGCAGTGAGCCGGGACTTTTTCTCCTGGGACGCTCCTACGAGCAGTACTTC. Protein sequence: CSEPGLFLLGRSYEQYF.